This T cell receptor beta chain derives from a study of cytomegalovirus exposure and HLA in healthy donors. Study results and limitations: In a later analysis, donors in an Asian-associated ancestry cluster reportedly had fewer N-insertions in productive TCRs than the cohort mean. Later on, a genetic analysis was performed. It linked a missense variant in DCLRE1C with V- and J-gene trimming of TCR beta. The only immune exposure information that was available was CMV serostatus.

Both 60 Vbeta primers and 13 Jbeta primers went into the PCR. TCRdb keeps only in-frame clones here, not all; method: immunoSEQ multiplex PCR. The table shows approximately 250,000 clones, with over 75% occurring only once. Despite likely unrecorded immune exposures, the donors were nominally healthy at the time of sampling. In regard to this clone: Its specificity is not known.

The sample was PBMCs. The clonotype comes from a boy younger than 18 in good health and CMV-seronegative.

CDR3 nucleotides: TGCAGTGCTGCGGCAGATACGCAGTATTTT. This gives the protein CSAAADTQYF. The rearrangement uses TRBV20-1 and TRBJ2-3; no reliable D call. The CDR3 is made up of 10 amino acids. The germline V and J ends were trimmed by 5 bases and 4 bases, with 4 bases remaining between them. From germline, CDR1 is DFQATT and CDR2 SNEGSKA (reference sequence).